Listed below are T cell receptor beta chains from one sample, sequenced in a study of blood T cells in healthy people across ages. MiXCR, applied by TCRdb to the 5' RACE reads, yields one record per CDR3 protein. The sample carries hundreds of thousands of distinct CDR3 sequences, just over 55% recorded once. What was sequenced was blood. The receptors come from a man aged 35-49 years in good health. Both conserved end residues are part of each CDR3. D genes are given only for firm matches. Clone size is given for some rows only: seen once, a few or many times, or a class if the clone is expanded.

v_call: TRBV3-1
d_call: .
j_call: TRBJ2-5
clone_size: .
cdr3_aa: CASSLLANQETQYF
cdr3_nt: TGTGCCAGCAGCCTGCTAGCCAATCAAGAGACCCAGTACTTC

v_call: TRBV11-3
d_call: .
j_call: TRBJ2-5
clone_size: .
cdr3_aa: CASSLNLGLAGASDEQYF
cdr3_nt: TGTGCCAGCAGCTTAAATTTAGGGCTAGCCGGCGCCTCGGATGAGCAGTACTTC

v_call: TRBV25-1
d_call: TRBD1
j_call: TRBJ2-1
clone_size: .
cdr3_aa: CASRRQGYEQFF
cdr3_nt: TGTGCCAGCAGACGACAGGGGTATGAGCAGTTCTTC

v_call: TRBV6-1
d_call: TRBD1
j_call: TRBJ1-5
clone_size: .
cdr3_aa: CASSDPGQAARDQPQHF
cdr3_nt: TGTGCCAGCAGTGACCCGGGACAGGCGGCCCGTGATCAGCCCCAGCATTTT

v_call: TRBV27
d_call: TRBD2
j_call: TRBJ2-1
clone_size: .
cdr3_aa: CASRERGGASYNEQFF
cdr3_nt: TGTGCCAGCAGGGAACGGGGAGGGGCAAGCTACAATGAGCAGTTCTTC

v_call: TRBV5-1
d_call: TRBD1
j_call: TRBJ1-5
clone_size: .
cdr3_aa: CASSLEGGGSNQPQHF
cdr3_nt: TGCGCCAGCAGCTTGGAAGGGGGCGGGAGCAATCAGCCCCAGCATTTT

v_call: TRBV7-3
d_call: .
j_call: TRBJ1-4
clone_size: few
cdr3_aa: CASGVGGKLFF
cdr3_nt: TGTGCCAGCGGGGTCGGAGGGAAACTGTTTTTT

v_call: TRBV27
d_call: .
j_call: TRBJ2-7
clone_size: few
cdr3_aa: CASRSSIGYYEQYF
cdr3_nt: TGTGCCAGCAGAAGCTCCATTGGGTACTACGAGCAGTACTTC

v_call: TRBV3-1
d_call: TRBD1
j_call: TRBJ2-7
clone_size: .
cdr3_aa: CASSQKGDRVYEQYF
cdr3_nt: TGTGCCAGCAGCCAAAAAGGGGACAGGGTCTACGAGCAGTACTTC

v_call: TRBV21-1
d_call: .
j_call: TRBJ2-4
clone_size: .
cdr3_aa: CASSNPGGGFVKNIQYF
cdr3_nt: TGTGCCAGCAGCAACCCCGGGGGTGGATTTGTCAAAAACATTCAGTACTTC

v_call: TRBV4-2
d_call: .
j_call: TRBJ2-7
clone_size: .
cdr3_aa: CASSQDWDEQYF
cdr3_nt: TGTGCCAGCAGCCAAGATTGGGACGAGCAGTACTTC

v_call: TRBV4-2
d_call: TRBD2
j_call: TRBJ2-5
clone_size: .
cdr3_aa: CASSQEGTSGYSEQYF
cdr3_nt: TGTGCCAGCAGCCAAGAAGGGACTAGCGGATACAGTGAGCAGTACTTC

v_call: TRBV5-1
d_call: .
j_call: TRBJ2-5
clone_size: .
cdr3_aa: CASSLECETQYF
cdr3_nt: TGCGCCAGCAGCTTGGAATGCGAGACCCAGTACTTC

v_call: TRBV6-6
d_call: TRBD1
j_call: TRBJ1-1
clone_size: few
cdr3_aa: CASRWTGEAFF
cdr3_nt: TGTGCCAGCAGGTGGACAGGGGAAGCTTTCTTT

v_call: TRBV12-5
d_call: TRBD2
j_call: TRBJ2-3
clone_size: .
cdr3_aa: CASVRREGGTDTQYF
cdr3_nt: TGTGCTAGTGTGCGCAGGGAGGGCGGCACAGATACGCAGTATTTT

v_call: TRBV11-2
d_call: .
j_call: TRBJ2-3
clone_size: .
cdr3_aa: CASSLDHRGQYF
cdr3_nt: TGTGCCAGCAGCTTAGATCATAGGGGTCAGTATTTT

v_call: TRBV25-1
d_call: TRBD2
j_call: TRBJ2-1
clone_size: few
cdr3_aa: CASSEGGTSGTYEQFF
cdr3_nt: TGTGCCAGCAGTGAAGGGGGGACTAGCGGGACCTATGAGCAGTTCTTC

v_call: TRBV20-1
d_call: TRBD1
j_call: TRBJ1-2
clone_size: .
cdr3_aa: CSAFVGGQGYFDGYTF
cdr3_nt: TGCAGTGCCTTCGTGGGGGGACAGGGATATTTTGATGGCTACACCTTC

v_call: TRBV13
d_call: .
j_call: TRBJ2-1
clone_size: few
cdr3_aa: CASSPLKGQGYNEQFF
cdr3_nt: TGTGCCAGCAGCCCCCTAAAGGGTCAGGGATACAATGAGCAGTTCTTC

v_call: TRBV10-3
d_call: .
j_call: TRBJ2-3
clone_size: .
cdr3_aa: CAISESGKTYTDTQYF
cdr3_nt: TGTGCCATCAGTGAGTCGGGAAAGACCTACACAGATACGCAGTATTTT

v_call: TRBV13
d_call: TRBD1
j_call: TRBJ1-4
clone_size: few
cdr3_aa: CASSLSGGNEKLFF
cdr3_nt: TGTGCCAGCAGCTTGTCAGGGGGGAATGAAAAACTGTTTTTT

v_call: TRBV5-6
d_call: .
j_call: TRBJ1-2
clone_size: .
cdr3_aa: CASSQAGTEYGYTF
cdr3_nt: TGTGCCAGCAGCCAAGCCGGGACGGAGTATGGCTACACCTTC

v_call: TRBV20-1
d_call: .
j_call: TRBJ2-7
clone_size: .
cdr3_aa: CSARGGNRYNEQYF
cdr3_nt: TGCAGTGCTAGAGGAGGGAACAGGTACAATGAGCAGTACTTC

v_call: TRBV20-1
d_call: .
j_call: TRBJ2-1
clone_size: .
cdr3_aa: CSLIRELDYNEQFF
cdr3_nt: TGCAGTTTGATTCGGGAATTGGATTACAATGAGCAGTTCTTC

v_call: TRBV28
d_call: TRBD1
j_call: TRBJ1-4
clone_size: .
cdr3_aa: CAGSFLWGTGGEKLFF
cdr3_nt: TGTGCCGGCAGTTTCCTTTGGGGGACAGGGGGTGAAAAACTGTTTTTT

v_call: TRBV20-1
d_call: .
j_call: TRBJ2-3
clone_size: .
cdr3_aa: CSVDGDSTDTQYF
cdr3_nt: TGCAGTGTGGATGGGGATAGCACAGATACGCAGTATTTT

v_call: TRBV27
d_call: TRBD1
j_call: TRBJ2-1
clone_size: .
cdr3_aa: CATAQGWYNEQFF
cdr3_nt: TGTGCCACCGCACAGGGGTGGTACAATGAGCAGTTCTTC

v_call: TRBV12-3/TRBV12-4
d_call: .
j_call: TRBJ2-7
clone_size: .
cdr3_aa: CACSLELRGYEQYF
cdr3_nt: TGTGCCTGCAGTCTGGAACTCAGGGGCTACGAGCAGTACTTC

v_call: TRBV27
d_call: .
j_call: TRBJ2-4
clone_size: .
cdr3_aa: CASSLSEGYGRYF
cdr3_nt: TGTGCCAGCAGTTTGAGTGAAGGGTATGGAAGGTACTTC

v_call: TRBV27
d_call: .
j_call: TRBJ2-3
clone_size: .
cdr3_aa: CASSRDSAGDTQYF
cdr3_nt: TGTGCCAGCAGTCGTGACAGTGCGGGAGATACGCAGTATTTT

v_call: TRBV5-1
d_call: .
j_call: TRBJ1-2
clone_size: .
cdr3_aa: CASSFDSANGYTF
cdr3_nt: TGCGCCAGCAGCTTCGACTCCGCCAATGGCTACACCTTC

v_call: TRBV7-2
d_call: .
j_call: TRBJ2-5
clone_size: once
cdr3_aa: CASSYPPTSGETQYF
cdr3_nt: TGTGCCAGCAGCTACCCCCCCACTAGTGGGGAGACCCAGTACTTC

v_call: TRBV4-1
d_call: .
j_call: TRBJ2-7
clone_size: .
cdr3_aa: CASSQGTQKYEQYF
cdr3_nt: TGCGCCAGCAGCCAAGGGACACAGAAATACGAGCAGTACTTC

v_call: TRBV12-3/TRBV12-4
d_call: .
j_call: TRBJ2-1
clone_size: few
cdr3_aa: CASSPSIAPSYNEQFF
cdr3_nt: TGTGCCAGCAGTCCATCAATAGCACCCTCCTACAATGAGCAGTTCTTC

v_call: TRBV7-2
d_call: .
j_call: TRBJ2-7
clone_size: few
cdr3_aa: CASNTGLTAYEQYF
cdr3_nt: TGTGCCAGCAATACAGGTTTAACAGCCTACGAGCAGTACTTC

v_call: TRBV6-6
d_call: TRBD1
j_call: TRBJ1-2
clone_size: .
cdr3_aa: CASSYPDRGAYGYTF
cdr3_nt: TGTGCCAGCAGTTACCCCGACAGGGGGGCCTATGGCTACACCTTC

v_call: TRBV28
d_call: .
j_call: TRBJ2-5
clone_size: once
cdr3_aa: CASSALLVSETQYF
cdr3_nt: TGTGCCAGCAGTGCCCTCTTAGTATCGGAGACCCAGTACTTC

v_call: TRBV11-3
d_call: .
j_call: TRBJ1-1
clone_size: .
cdr3_aa: CASSFYGRGTEAFF
cdr3_nt: TGTGCCAGCAGCTTCTATGGAAGGGGTACTGAAGCTTTCTTT

v_call: TRBV7-9
d_call: TRBD1
j_call: TRBJ2-7
clone_size: .
cdr3_aa: CASSLGTRTGHTYEQYF
cdr3_nt: TGTGCCAGCAGCTTAGGCACCCGGACAGGACATACCTACGAGCAGTACTTC

v_call: TRBV5-5
d_call: .
j_call: TRBJ2-2
clone_size: once
cdr3_aa: CASRSDAGELFF
cdr3_nt: TGTGCCAGCAGATCGGACGCCGGGGAGCTGTTTTTT

v_call: TRBV6-5
d_call: TRBD1
j_call: TRBJ1-2
clone_size: .
cdr3_aa: CASGQDRTNYGYTF
cdr3_nt: TGTGCCAGCGGACAGGACAGGACCAACTATGGCTACACCTTC

v_call: TRBV5-5
d_call: .
j_call: TRBJ2-5
clone_size: .
cdr3_aa: CASSSRTHQETQYF
cdr3_nt: TGTGCCAGCAGCTCCCGGACACACCAAGAGACCCAGTACTTC

v_call: TRBV29-1
d_call: TRBD1
j_call: TRBJ2-3
clone_size: .
cdr3_aa: CSVDRDRVGTQYF
cdr3_nt: TGCAGCGTTGACCGGGACAGAGTGGGGACGCAGTATTTT

v_call: TRBV9
d_call: TRBD2
j_call: TRBJ2-1
clone_size: .
cdr3_aa: CASSPQSGLEGQFF
cdr3_nt: TGTGCCAGCAGCCCCCAGTCCGGACTAGAAGGGCAGTTCTTC

v_call: TRBV7-2
d_call: TRBD2
j_call: TRBJ2-7
clone_size: .
cdr3_aa: CASSSSYHSGYNEQYF
cdr3_nt: TGTGCCAGCAGCTCAAGTTATCATAGCGGGTACAATGAGCAGTACTTC

v_call: TRBV5-1
d_call: .
j_call: TRBJ2-6
clone_size: .
cdr3_aa: CASSLNPVNSGANVLTF
cdr3_nt: TGCGCCAGCAGCTTGAACCCTGTTAACTCTGGGGCCAACGTCCTGACTTTC

v_call: TRBV12-3/TRBV12-4
d_call: .
j_call: TRBJ1-5
clone_size: .
cdr3_aa: CASNEGNQPQHF
cdr3_nt: TGTGCCAGCAACGAGGGGAATCAGCCCCAGCATTTT

v_call: TRBV20-1
d_call: .
j_call: TRBJ2-6
clone_size: .
cdr3_aa: CSARPRESSGANVLTF
cdr3_nt: TGCAGTGCTAGACCCAGGGAGAGTTCCGGGGCCAACGTCCTGACTTTC

v_call: TRBV5-1
d_call: TRBD1
j_call: TRBJ2-1
clone_size: few
cdr3_aa: CASSSRQGQNEQFF
cdr3_nt: TGCGCCAGCAGCTCCCGACAGGGTCAAAATGAGCAGTTCTTC

v_call: TRBV12-3/TRBV12-4
d_call: .
j_call: TRBJ1-2
clone_size: .
cdr3_aa: CASSFPGWGDPDYTF
cdr3_nt: TGTGCCAGCAGTTTCCCGGGGTGGGGAGACCCCGACTACACCTTC

v_call: TRBV7-2
d_call: .
j_call: TRBJ1-2
clone_size: .
cdr3_aa: CASSSRVAQGLSYTF
cdr3_nt: TGTGCCAGCAGCTCAAGAGTGGCGCAGGGGCTGAGCTACACCTTC

v_call: TRBV11-3
d_call: TRBD1
j_call: TRBJ2-5
clone_size: .
cdr3_aa: CASSLGGGASETQYF
cdr3_nt: TGTGCCAGCAGCTTAGGAGGGGGCGCGTCCGAGACCCAGTACTTC

v_call: TRBV11-2
d_call: .
j_call: TRBJ2-3
clone_size: many
cdr3_aa: CASSRTVSTPNTDTQYF
cdr3_nt: TGTGCCAGCAGCCGTACAGTTTCCACTCCAAACACAGATACGCAGTATTTT

v_call: TRBV11-2
d_call: TRBD1
j_call: TRBJ2-1
clone_size: few
cdr3_aa: CASSTTDRSGQFF
cdr3_nt: TGTGCCAGCAGCACGACGGACAGGTCAGGGCAGTTCTTC

v_call: TRBV29-1
d_call: .
j_call: TRBJ1-2
clone_size: .
cdr3_aa: CSVALSAYGYTF
cdr3_nt: TGCAGCGTTGCCTTATCTGCGTATGGCTACACCTTC

v_call: TRBV29-1
d_call: .
j_call: TRBJ2-1
clone_size: .
cdr3_aa: CSSQISGYNEQFF
cdr3_nt: TGCAGCTCTCAGATATCAGGGTACAATGAGCAGTTCTTC

v_call: TRBV7-2
d_call: .
j_call: TRBJ2-7
clone_size: many
cdr3_aa: CASSLVYEQYF
cdr3_nt: TGTGCCAGCAGCTTAGTCTACGAGCAGTACTTC

v_call: TRBV5-1
d_call: .
j_call: TRBJ2-7
clone_size: .
cdr3_aa: CASSKTTGISSYNEQYF
cdr3_nt: TGCGCCAGCAGCAAAACCACAGGGATAAGCTCCTACAATGAGCAGTACTTC

v_call: TRBV7-8
d_call: .
j_call: TRBJ1-5
clone_size: .
cdr3_aa: CASSLLSGQVGNQPQHF
cdr3_nt: TGTGCCAGCAGCTTATTAAGTGGGCAGGTCGGCAATCAGCCCCAGCATTTT

v_call: TRBV14
d_call: .
j_call: TRBJ2-1
clone_size: .
cdr3_aa: CASSQDLKGLNNEQFF
cdr3_nt: TGTGCCAGCAGCCAAGATCTGAAGGGTCTAAACAATGAGCAGTTCTTC